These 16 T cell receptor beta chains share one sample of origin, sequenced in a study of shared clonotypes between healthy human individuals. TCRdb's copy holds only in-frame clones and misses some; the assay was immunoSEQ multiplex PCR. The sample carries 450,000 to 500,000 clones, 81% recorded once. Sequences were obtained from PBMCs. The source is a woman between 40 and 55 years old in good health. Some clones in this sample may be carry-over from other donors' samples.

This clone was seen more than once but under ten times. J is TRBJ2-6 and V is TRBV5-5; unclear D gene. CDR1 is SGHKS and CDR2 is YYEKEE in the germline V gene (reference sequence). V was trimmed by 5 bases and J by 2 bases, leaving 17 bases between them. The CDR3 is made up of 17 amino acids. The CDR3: CASRPRPSETGANVLTF. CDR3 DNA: TGTGCCAGCAGACCGAGGCCGTCGGAAACTGGGGCCAACGTCCTGACTTTC.

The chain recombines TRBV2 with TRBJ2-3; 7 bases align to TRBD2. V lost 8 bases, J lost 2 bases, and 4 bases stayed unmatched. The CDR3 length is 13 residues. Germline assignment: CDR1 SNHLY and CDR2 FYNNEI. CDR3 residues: CASGEGFTDTQYF. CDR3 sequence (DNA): TGTGCCAGCGGGGAGGGCTTCACAGATACGCAGTATTTT.

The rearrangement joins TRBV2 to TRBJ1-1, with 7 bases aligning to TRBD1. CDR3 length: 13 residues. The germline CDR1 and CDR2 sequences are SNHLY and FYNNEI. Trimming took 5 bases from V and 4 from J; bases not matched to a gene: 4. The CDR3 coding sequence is TGTGCCAGCAGTTTAGACAGGGTCACTGAAGCTTTCTTT. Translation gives CASSLDRVTEAFF.

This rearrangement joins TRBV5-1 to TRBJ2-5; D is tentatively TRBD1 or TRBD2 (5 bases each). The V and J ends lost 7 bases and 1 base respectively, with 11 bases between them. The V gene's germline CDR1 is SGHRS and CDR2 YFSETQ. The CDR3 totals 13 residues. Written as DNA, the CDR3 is TGCGCCAGCCGACCGGGACCCCAAGAGACCCAGTACTTC. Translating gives CASRPGPQETQYF.

The CDR3 bases are TGTGCCAGCAGCCCTCGGGACAGCCACGAGCAGTACTTC. Its protein product is CASSPRDSHEQYF. The chain employs TRBV9 and TRBJ2-7, with TRBD1 identical over 7 bases. The CDR3 runs 13 residues. V was pared by 4 bases and J by 5 bases, with 6 bases of the junction left unmatched. Per the germline V gene, CDR1 is SGDLS and CDR2 is YYNGEE.

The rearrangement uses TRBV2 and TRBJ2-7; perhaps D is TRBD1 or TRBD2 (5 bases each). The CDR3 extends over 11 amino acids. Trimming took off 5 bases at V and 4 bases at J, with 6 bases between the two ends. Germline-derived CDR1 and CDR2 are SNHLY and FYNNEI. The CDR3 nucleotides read TGTGCCAGCAGTTGGGGGTACGAGCAGTACTTC. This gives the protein CASSWGYEQYF.

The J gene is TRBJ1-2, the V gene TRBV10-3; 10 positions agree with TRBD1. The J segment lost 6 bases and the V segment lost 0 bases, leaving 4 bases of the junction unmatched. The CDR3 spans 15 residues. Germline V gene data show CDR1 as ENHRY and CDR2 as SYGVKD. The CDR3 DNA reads TGTGCCATCAGTGAGTCGATGACAGGGGGCGATGGCTACACCTTC. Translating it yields CAISESMTGGDGYTF.

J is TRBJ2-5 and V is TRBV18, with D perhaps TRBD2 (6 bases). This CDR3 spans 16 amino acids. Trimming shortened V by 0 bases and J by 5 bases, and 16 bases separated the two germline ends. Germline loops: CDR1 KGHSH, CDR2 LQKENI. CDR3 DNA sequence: TGTGCCAGCTCACCACCAGGAGGGGTGTCGCGGGAGACCCAGTACTTC. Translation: CASSPPGGVSRETQYF.

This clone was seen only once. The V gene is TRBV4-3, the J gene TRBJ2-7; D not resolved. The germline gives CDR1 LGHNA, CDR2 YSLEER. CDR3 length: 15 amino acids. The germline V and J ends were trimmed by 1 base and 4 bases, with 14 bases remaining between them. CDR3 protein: CASSQVRIPTYEQYF. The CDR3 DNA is TGCGCCAGCAGCCAAGTCCGGATCCCTACTTACGAGCAGTACTTC.

The CDR3 loop reads CASHRGEGSYNEQFF. The CDR3, as DNA: TGTGCCAGCCACCGGGGGGAGGGCTCCTACAATGAGCAGTTCTTC. The chain joins TRBV4-2 to TRBJ2-1, with 7 bases lining up with TRBD2. CDR1 LGHNA and CDR2 YNFKEQ come from the germline V gene. Unmatched junction bases numbered 7, after V lost 8 bases and J lost 0 bases. The CDR3 extends over 15 amino acids.

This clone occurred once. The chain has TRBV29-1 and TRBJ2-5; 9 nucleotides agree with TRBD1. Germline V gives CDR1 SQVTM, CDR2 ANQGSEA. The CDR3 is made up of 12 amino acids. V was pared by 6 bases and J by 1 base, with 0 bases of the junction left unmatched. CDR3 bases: TGCAGCGTGACAGGGGGCCAAGAGACCCAGTACTTC. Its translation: CSVTGGQETQYF.

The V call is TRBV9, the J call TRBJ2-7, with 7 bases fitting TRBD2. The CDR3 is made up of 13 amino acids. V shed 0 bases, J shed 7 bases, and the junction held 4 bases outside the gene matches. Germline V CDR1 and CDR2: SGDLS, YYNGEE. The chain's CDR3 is CASSVAGGSEQYF. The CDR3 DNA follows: TGTGCCAGCAGCGTAGCGGGAGGTAGTGAGCAGTACTTC.

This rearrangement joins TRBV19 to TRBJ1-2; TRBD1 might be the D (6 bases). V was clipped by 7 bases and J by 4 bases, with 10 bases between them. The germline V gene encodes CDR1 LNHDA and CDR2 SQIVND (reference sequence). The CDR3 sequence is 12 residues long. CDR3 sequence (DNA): TGTGCCAGTATAGGAGGGGGCTATGGCTACACCTTC. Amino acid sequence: CASIGGGYGYTF. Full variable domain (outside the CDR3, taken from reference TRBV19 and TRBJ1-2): DGGITQSPKYLFRKEGQNVTLSCEQNLNHDAMYWYRQDPGQGLRLIYYSQIVNDFQKGDIAEGYSVSREKKESFPLTVTSAQKNPTAFYLCASIGGGYGYTFGSGTRLTVV.

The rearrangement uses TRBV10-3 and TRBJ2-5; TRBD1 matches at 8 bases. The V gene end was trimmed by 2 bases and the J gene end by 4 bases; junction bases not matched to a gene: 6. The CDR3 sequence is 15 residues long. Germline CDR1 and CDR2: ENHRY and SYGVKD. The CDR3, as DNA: TGTGCCATCAGTGAGAACAGGGGGAGTACAGAGACCCAGTACTTC. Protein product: CAISENRGSTETQYF.

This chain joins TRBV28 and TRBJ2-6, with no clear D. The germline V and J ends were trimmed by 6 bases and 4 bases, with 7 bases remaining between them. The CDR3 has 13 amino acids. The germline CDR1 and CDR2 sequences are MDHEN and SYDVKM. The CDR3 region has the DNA TGTGCCAGCAGAAAAACCGGGGCCAACGTCCTGACTTTC. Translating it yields CASRKTGANVLTF.

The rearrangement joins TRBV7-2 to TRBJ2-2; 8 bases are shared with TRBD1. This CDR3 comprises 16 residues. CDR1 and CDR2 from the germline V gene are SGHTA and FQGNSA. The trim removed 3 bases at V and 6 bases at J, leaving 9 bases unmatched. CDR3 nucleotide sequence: TGTGCCAGCAGCTTCGCCCGGACAGGGTCTCCCGGGGAGCTGTTTTTT. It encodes CASSFARTGSPGELFF.